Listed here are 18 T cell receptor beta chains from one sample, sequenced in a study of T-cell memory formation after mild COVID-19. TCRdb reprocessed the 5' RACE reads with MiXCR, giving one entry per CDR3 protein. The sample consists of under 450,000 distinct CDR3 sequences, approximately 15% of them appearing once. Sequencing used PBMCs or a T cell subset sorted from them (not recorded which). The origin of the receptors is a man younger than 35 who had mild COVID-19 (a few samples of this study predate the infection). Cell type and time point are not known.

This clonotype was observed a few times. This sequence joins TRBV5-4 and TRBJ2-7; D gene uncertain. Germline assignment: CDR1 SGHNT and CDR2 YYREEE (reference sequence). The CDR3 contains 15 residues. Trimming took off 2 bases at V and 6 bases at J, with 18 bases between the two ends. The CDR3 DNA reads TGTGCCAGCAGCTTTGAAGGAGTCCCGAGTGGCGAGCAGTACGTC. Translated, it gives CASSFEGVPSGEQYV.

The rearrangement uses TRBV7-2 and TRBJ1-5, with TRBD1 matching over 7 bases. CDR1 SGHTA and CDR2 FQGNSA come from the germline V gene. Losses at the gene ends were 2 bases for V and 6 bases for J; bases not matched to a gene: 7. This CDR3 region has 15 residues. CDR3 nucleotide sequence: TGTGCCAGCAGCTTAAACAGGGGTTCGAGTCAGCCCCAGCATTTT. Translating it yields CASSLNRGSSQPQHF.

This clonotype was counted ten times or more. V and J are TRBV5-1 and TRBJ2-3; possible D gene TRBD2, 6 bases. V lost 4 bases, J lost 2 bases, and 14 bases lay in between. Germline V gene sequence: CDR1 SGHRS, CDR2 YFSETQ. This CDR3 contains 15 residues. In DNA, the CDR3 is TGCGCCAGCAGCCGGACGGGGGACTTCACAGATACGCAGTATTTT. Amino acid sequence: CASSRTGDFTDTQYF.

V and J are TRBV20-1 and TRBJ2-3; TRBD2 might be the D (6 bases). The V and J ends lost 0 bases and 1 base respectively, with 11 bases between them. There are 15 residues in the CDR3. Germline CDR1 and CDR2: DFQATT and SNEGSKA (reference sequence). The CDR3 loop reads CSARDGGARTDTQYF. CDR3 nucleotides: TGCAGTGCTAGAGATGGCGGGGCACGCACAGATACGCAGTATTTT.

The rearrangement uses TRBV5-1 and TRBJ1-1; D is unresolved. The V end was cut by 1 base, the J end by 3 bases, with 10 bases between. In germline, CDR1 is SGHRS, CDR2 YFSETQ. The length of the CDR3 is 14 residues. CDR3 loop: CASSLLPEDTEAFF. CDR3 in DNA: TGCGCCAGCAGCTTGCTTCCCGAGGACACTGAAGCTTTCTTT.

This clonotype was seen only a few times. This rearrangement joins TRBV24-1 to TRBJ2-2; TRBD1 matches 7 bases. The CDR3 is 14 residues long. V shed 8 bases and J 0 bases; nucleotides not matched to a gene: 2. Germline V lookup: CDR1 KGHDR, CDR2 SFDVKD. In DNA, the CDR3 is TGTGCCACCATGACAGGGCCGAACACCGGGGAGCTGTTTTTT. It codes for CATMTGPNTGELFF.

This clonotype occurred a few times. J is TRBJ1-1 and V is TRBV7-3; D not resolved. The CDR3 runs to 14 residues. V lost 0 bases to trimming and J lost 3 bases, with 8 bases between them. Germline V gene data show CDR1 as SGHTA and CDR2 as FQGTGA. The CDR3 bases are TGTGCCAGCAGCTTAACCCTCGGGGACACTGAAGCTTTCTTT. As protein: CASSLTLGDTEAFF. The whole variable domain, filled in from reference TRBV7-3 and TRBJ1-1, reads GAGVSQTPSNKVTEKGKYVELRCDPISGHTALYWYRQSLGQGPEFLIYFQGTGAADDSGLPNDRFFAVRPEGSVSTLKIQRTERGDSAVYLCASSLTLGDTEAFFGQGTRLTVV.

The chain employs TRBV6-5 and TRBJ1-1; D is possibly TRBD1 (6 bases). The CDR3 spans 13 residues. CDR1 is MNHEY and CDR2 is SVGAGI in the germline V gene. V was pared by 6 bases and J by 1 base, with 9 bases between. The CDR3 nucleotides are TGTGCCAGCAGGCAGGGGCGGAACACTGAAGCTTTCTTT. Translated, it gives CASRQGRNTEAFF.

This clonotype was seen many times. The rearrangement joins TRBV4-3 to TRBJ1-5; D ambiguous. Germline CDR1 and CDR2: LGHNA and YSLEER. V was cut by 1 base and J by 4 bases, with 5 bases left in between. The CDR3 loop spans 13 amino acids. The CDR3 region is CASSQVRNQPQHF. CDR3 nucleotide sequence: TGCGCCAGCAGCCAAGTAAGGAATCAGCCCCAGCATTTT.

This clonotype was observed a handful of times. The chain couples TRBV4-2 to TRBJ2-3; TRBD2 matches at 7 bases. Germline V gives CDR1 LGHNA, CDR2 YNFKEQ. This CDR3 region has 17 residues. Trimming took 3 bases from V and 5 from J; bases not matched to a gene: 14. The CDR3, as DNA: TGTGCCAGCAGCCACCCCCTCGGGCGGGGGAACATAGATACGCAGTATTTT. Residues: CASSHPLGRGNIDTQYF.

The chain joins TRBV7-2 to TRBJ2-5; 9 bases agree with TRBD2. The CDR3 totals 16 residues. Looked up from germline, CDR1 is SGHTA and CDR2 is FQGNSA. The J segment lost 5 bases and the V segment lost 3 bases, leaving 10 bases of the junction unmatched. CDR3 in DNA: TGTGCCAGCAGCTTTGTGCTGGCGGGGGGGGCTGAGACCCAGTACTTC. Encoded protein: CASSFVLAGGAETQYF.

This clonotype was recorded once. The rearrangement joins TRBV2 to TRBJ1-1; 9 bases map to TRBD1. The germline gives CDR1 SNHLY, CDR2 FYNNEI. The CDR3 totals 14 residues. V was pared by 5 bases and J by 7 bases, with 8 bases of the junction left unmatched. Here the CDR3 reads CASSPGTGKYEAFF. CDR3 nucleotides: TGTGCCAGCAGTCCCGGGACAGGGAAGTATGAAGCTTTCTTT.

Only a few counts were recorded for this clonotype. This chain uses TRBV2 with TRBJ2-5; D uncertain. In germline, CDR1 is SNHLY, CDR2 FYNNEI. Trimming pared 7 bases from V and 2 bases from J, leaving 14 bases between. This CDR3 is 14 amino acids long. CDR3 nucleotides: TGTGCCAGCACCGAAAGGAATGGGCAAGAGACCCAGTACTTC. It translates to CASTERNGQETQYF.

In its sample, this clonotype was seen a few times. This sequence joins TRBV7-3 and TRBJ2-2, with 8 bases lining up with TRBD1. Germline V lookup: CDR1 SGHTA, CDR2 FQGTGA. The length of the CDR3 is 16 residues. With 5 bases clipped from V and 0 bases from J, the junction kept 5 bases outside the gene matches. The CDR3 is CASSQGAGSNTGELFF. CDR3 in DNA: TGTGCCAGCAGCCAGGGGGCGGGTTCGAACACCGGGGAGCTGTTTTTT.

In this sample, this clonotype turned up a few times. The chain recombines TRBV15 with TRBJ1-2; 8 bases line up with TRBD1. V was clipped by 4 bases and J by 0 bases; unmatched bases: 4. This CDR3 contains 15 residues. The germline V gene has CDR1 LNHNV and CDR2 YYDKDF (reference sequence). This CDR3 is CATSTGQGTNYGYTF. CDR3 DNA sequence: TGTGCCACCAGCACAGGACAGGGAACTAACTATGGCTACACCTTC.

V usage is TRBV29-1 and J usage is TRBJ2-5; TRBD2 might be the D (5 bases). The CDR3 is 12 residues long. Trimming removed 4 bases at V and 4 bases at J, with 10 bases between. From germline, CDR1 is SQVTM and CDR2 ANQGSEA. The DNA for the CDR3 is TGCAGCGTTGTTGAGGGAGTAGAGACCCAGTACTTC. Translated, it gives CSVVEGVETQYF.

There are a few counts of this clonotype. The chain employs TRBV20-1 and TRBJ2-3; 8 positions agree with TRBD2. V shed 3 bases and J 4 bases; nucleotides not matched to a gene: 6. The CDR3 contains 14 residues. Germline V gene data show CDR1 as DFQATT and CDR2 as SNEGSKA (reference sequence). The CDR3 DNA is TGCAGTGCTAGCCCCGGGGGGGCACCAGATACGCAGTATTTT. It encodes CSASPGGAPDTQYF.

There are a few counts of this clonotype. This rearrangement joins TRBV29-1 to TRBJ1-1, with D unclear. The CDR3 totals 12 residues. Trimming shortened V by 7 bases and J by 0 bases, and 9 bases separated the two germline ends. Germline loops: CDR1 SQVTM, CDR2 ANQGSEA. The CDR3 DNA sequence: TGCAGCGGTCGCCAGATGAACACTGAAGCTTTCTTT. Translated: CSGRQMNTEAFF.